The 27 T cell receptor beta chains listed next were all sequenced from one sample in a study of blood T cell repertoires in COVID-19. The method was immunoSEQ multiplex PCR; TCRdb's version includes in-frame clones alone and lacks a portion of them. The sample shows 200,000 to 250,000 clones, 75% to 85% of them seen only once. Input material: peripheral blood. The receptors were gathered from a woman in her twenties or thirties with COVID-19, enrolled during active disease.

This clone was seen just once. This chain connects TRBV3-1 (or the pseudogene TRBV3-2) to TRBJ1-1; D may be TRBD1 (6 bases). CDR1 LGHDT and CDR2 YNNKEL come from the germline V gene (reference sequence). The CDR3 loop spans 15 amino acids. Trimming removed 2 bases at V and 4 bases at J, with 14 bases between. CDR3: CASSQSRTGSTEAFF. The CDR3 nucleotides read TGTGCCAGCAGCCAATCACGTACAGGGAGCACTGAAGCTTTCTTT.

The J gene is TRBJ2-3, the V gene TRBV4-3; a possible D gene is TRBD1 (5 bases). Germline assignment: CDR1 LGHNA and CDR2 YSLEER. The CDR3 length is 14 residues. Trimming shortened V by 4 bases and J by 3 bases, and 11 bases separated the two germline ends. CDR3: CASSRQGVTDTQYF. CDR3 DNA sequence: TGCGCCAGCAGCCGCCAGGGCGTTACAGATACGCAGTATTTT.

The chain links TRBV29-1 to TRBJ2-5, with a tentative D call TRBD1 (7 bases). This CDR3 spans 14 amino acids. Germline V gene data show CDR1 as SQVTM and CDR2 as ANQGSEA. The V end lost 5 bases, the J end lost 5 bases, and 18 bases lay between the germline ends. The CDR3 DNA follows: TGCAGCGTTAATCCCCGGGCAGGGGGGGAGACCCAGTACTTC. This translates into CSVNPRAGGETQYF.

For the CDR3, the DNA is TGTGCCACCCGACTAGGGACTAGCGGGAAGAAGACCCAGTACTTC. This gives the protein CATRLGTSGKKTQYF. V gene TRBV7-3 combines with J gene TRBJ2-5, with 13 bases that match TRBD2. The CDR3 has 15 amino acids. Germline V gene data show CDR1 as SGHTA and CDR2 as FQGTGA. Trimming cost V 10 bases and J 6 bases; bases outside gene matches: 11.

The rearrangement links TRBV7-9 to TRBJ1-5; the D gene is possibly TRBD1 (5 bases). The CDR3 has 15 amino acids. The germline V gene has CDR1 SEHNR and CDR2 FQNEAQ (reference sequence). The germline V and J ends were trimmed by 3 bases and 2 bases, with 11 bases remaining between them. CDR3 in DNA: TGTGCCAGCAGCTTCCAGGGCGGGGGCAATCAGCCCCAGCATTTT. This sequence encodes CASSFQGGGNQPQHF.

The chain carries TRBV5-1 and TRBJ2-1, with TRBD2 matching 8 bases. The CDR3 spans 14 residues. Germline assignment: CDR1 SGHRS and CDR2 YFSETQ. Losses at the gene ends were 4 bases for V and 9 bases for J; bases not matched to a gene: 9. CDR3 sequence reads: CASSVSGGPSEQFF. Here the CDR3 DNA reads TGCGCCAGCAGCGTCTCGGGAGGGCCGAGTGAGCAGTTCTTC.

The chain joins TRBV5-8 to TRBJ1-5, with 7 bases aligning to TRBD1. V shed 3 bases, J shed 2 bases, and the junction held 2 bases outside the gene matches. The germline V gene encodes CDR1 SGHTS and CDR2 YDEGEE. The CDR3 has 14 residues. CDR3 in amino acids: CASSSDRGNQPQHF. The CDR3 DNA reads as TGTGCCAGCAGCTCCGACAGGGGCAATCAGCCCCAGCATTTT.

Concerning this clone itself: The DNA is omitted, as the CDR3 cannot be located on it reliably, and the CDR3 follows TCRdb's listing. This chain links TRBV28 with TRBJ1-2; TRBD1, the D gene given by the table, was not confirmed from the DNA. The CDR3 length is 14 residues, termini included. The germline gives CDR1 MDHEN, CDR2 SYDVKM. The CDR3 here is CASSSSGQGYGYTF.

This clone was counted once. The rearrangement uses TRBV19 and TRBJ2-1; 9 nucleotides align to TRBD2. The CDR3 is 15 residues long. The germline gives CDR1 LNHDA, CDR2 SQIVND (reference sequence). V lost 3 bases, J lost 4 bases, and 4 bases stayed unmatched. The CDR3 region is CASSMRLAVYNEQFF. CDR3 coding DNA: TGTGCCAGTAGTATGCGACTAGCGGTTTACAATGAGCAGTTCTTC.

In this sample, this clone turned up many times. Here the CDR3 reads CASSQVREGSGANVLTF. The CDR3 nucleotides are TGTGCCAGCAGCCAAGTCCGGGAGGGGTCTGGGGCCAACGTCCTGACTTTC. The gene calls are TRBV4-2 and TRBJ2-6; 8 nucleotides agree with TRBD2. This CDR3 spans 17 amino acids. V trimming: 1 base; J trimming: 1 base; junction bases outside the gene matches: 3. Germline-derived CDR1 and CDR2 are LGHNA and YNFKEQ.

This chain uses TRBV9 with TRBJ1-3, with D hard to call. Between the trimmed V and J ends, which lost 5 bases and 0 bases, there was a span of 12 bases. This CDR3 is 15 amino acids long. Germline CDR1 and CDR2: SGDLS and YYNGEE. CDR3 bases: TGTGCCAGCAGTCGCGGGCCGGTCTCTGGAAACACCATATATTTT. Its translation: CASSRGPVSGNTIYF. Complete variable domain (other parts from reference TRBV9 and TRBJ1-3): DSGVTQTPKHLITATGQRVTLRCSPRSGDLSVYWYQQSLDQGLQFLIQYYNGEERAKGNILERFSAQQFPDLHSELNLSSLELGDSALYFCASSRGPVSGNTIYFGEGSWLTVV.

The chain uses TRBV29-1 and TRBJ1-3; D is perhaps TRBD1 (5 bases). V was clipped by 3 bases and J by 2 bases, with 8 bases between them. The CDR3 length is 13 residues. Looked up from germline, CDR1 is SQVTM and CDR2 is ANQGSEA. The CDR3: CSVDGGAGNTIYF. The CDR3 nucleotides read TGCAGCGTTGACGGGGGTGCTGGAAACACCATATATTTT.

The chain combines TRBV7-9 with TRBJ1-3; 10 nucleotides line up with TRBD1. CDR3 size: 16 residues. The trim removed 5 bases at V and 0 bases at J, leaving 4 bases unmatched. Germline V lookup: CDR1 SEHNR, CDR2 FQNEAQ (reference sequence). CDR3 sequence: CASSATGGHSGNTIYF. The CDR3 DNA reads as TGTGCCAGCAGCGCGACAGGGGGCCACTCTGGAAACACCATATATTTT. The whole variable domain, remainder taken from reference TRBV7-9 and TRBJ1-3, is DTGVSQNPRHKITKRGQNVTFRCDPISEHNRLYWYRQTLGQGPEFLTYFQNEAQLEKSRLLSDRFSAERPKGSFSTLEIQRTEQGDSAMYLCASSATGGHSGNTIYFGEGSWLTVV.

The rearrangement links TRBV9 to TRBJ2-2; no firm D call. Germline CDR1 reads SGDLS; CDR2 reads YYNGEE. Trimming shortened V by 1 base and J by 2 bases, and 9 bases separated the two germline ends. The CDR3 totals 15 residues. CDR3 sequence (DNA): TGTGCCAGCAGCGTATCCGGGTACAACACCGGGGAGCTGTTTTTT. Amino acids: CASSVSGYNTGELFF.

The V call is TRBV3-1 (or the pseudogene TRBV3-2), the J call TRBJ2-5, with TRBD2 matching 7 bases. This CDR3 has 16 residues. CDR1 and CDR2 (germline): LGHDT, YNNKEL (reference sequence). With V trimmed by 0 bases and J by 5 bases, 9 bases remained unmatched. This CDR3 reads CASSQDRRGRGETQYF. The CDR3 DNA is TGTGCCAGCAGCCAAGATCGGCGGGGGAGAGGGGAGACCCAGTACTTC.

The chain employs TRBV9 and TRBJ2-3; the match to TRBD1 covers 8 bases. CDR3 length equals 16 residues. The germline gives CDR1 SGDLS, CDR2 YYNGEE. The J segment lost 5 bases and the V segment lost 3 bases, leaving 11 bases of the junction unmatched. CDR3 sequence: CASSAQGAPLEDTQYF. CDR3 coding DNA: TGTGCCAGCAGCGCTCAGGGGGCCCCCCTTGAAGATACGCAGTATTTT.

The chain couples TRBV7-2 to TRBJ2-1, with 12 bases matching TRBD2. CDR1 and CDR2 from the germline V gene are SGHTA and FQGNSA. The ends lost 6 bases at V and 4 bases at J; junction bases unmatched: 4. This CDR3 is 15 amino acids long. The CDR3 DNA reads as TGTGCCAGCAGTCGAACTAGCGGGGGGTACAATGAGCAGTTCTTC. Its protein product is CASSRTSGGYNEQFF.

The J gene is TRBJ2-1, the V gene TRBV9; 11 bases align to TRBD2. V gave up 4 bases and J gave up 3 bases; unmatched junction bases: 9. The CDR3 contains 17 residues. The germline CDR1 and CDR2 sequences are SGDLS and YYNGEE. CDR3 amino acids: CASSPRGGTSGYNEQFF. The CDR3 region has the DNA TGTGCCAGCAGCCCCCGGGGAGGGACTAGCGGCTACAATGAGCAGTTCTTC.

The genes are TRBV5-6 and TRBJ2-7, with a tentative D call TRBD1 (6 bases). Germline V gives CDR1 SGHDT, CDR2 YYEEEE. Trimming took off 1 base at V and 9 bases at J, with 20 bases between the two ends. This CDR3 contains 15 residues. The CDR3 spells CASSLNSRGPLGQYF. CDR3 nucleotides: TGTGCCAGCAGCTTGAATTCCAGGGGCCCATTGGGGCAGTACTTC.

The rearrangement links TRBV2 to TRBJ2-1, with 12 bases fitting TRBD2. V trimming: 4 bases; J trimming: 3 bases; junction bases outside the gene matches: 7. This CDR3 is 17 amino acids long. The V gene's germline CDR1 is SNHLY and CDR2 FYNNEI. CDR3 loop: CASSGSRTSGNYNEQFF. CDR3 sequence (DNA): TGTGCCAGCAGTGGGTCCCGGACTAGCGGGAACTACAATGAGCAGTTCTTC.

The CDR3: CASSQELAGGIYNEQFF. DNA for the CDR3: TGCGCCAGCAGCCAAGAACTAGCGGGGGGCATATACAATGAGCAGTTCTTC. The V call is TRBV4-3, the J call TRBJ2-1; 12 nucleotides line up with TRBD2. The CDR3 runs 17 residues. The V gene end was trimmed by 0 bases and the J gene end by 4 bases; junction bases not matched to a gene: 4. The germline V gene has CDR1 LGHNA and CDR2 YSLEER.

The gene calls are TRBV19 and TRBJ1-5; 8 bases line up with TRBD1. The germline V gene encodes CDR1 LNHDA and CDR2 SQIVND (reference sequence). V lost 7 bases and J lost 3; bases outside the gene matches: 8. This CDR3 is 15 amino acids long. The CDR3 DNA reads TGTGCCAGTACGGGTCGGGACAGGACCAATCAGCCCCAGCATTTT. Residues: CASTGRDRTNQPQHF.

The J gene is TRBJ1-2, the V gene TRBV25-1, with 8 nucleotides matching TRBD1. Unmatched junction bases numbered 7, after V lost 3 bases and J lost 7 bases. The germline V gene has CDR1 MGHDK and CDR2 SYGVNS. This CDR3 is built from 14 residues. The CDR3 coding sequence is TGTGCCAGCAGTGAGGCAGGGGGCTCTCGTGGCTACACCTTC. Amino acid sequence: CASSEAGGSRGYTF.

This CDR3 reads CASSKLHWTSGRPQETQYF. DNA for the CDR3: TGTGCCAGCAGCAAACTTCACTGGACTAGCGGGAGACCTCAAGAGACCCAGTACTTC. The chain links TRBV21-1 to TRBJ2-5; the D call in the table, TRBD2, was not verified against the DNA. TRBV21-1 corresponds to a pseudogene. CDR3 size: 19 residues.

This chain connects TRBV5-6 to TRBJ1-5, with TRBD1 as a possible D gene (6 bases). The germline CDR1 and CDR2 sequences are SGHDT and YYEEEE. The V end was cut by 0 bases, the J end by 4 bases, with 14 bases between. The CDR3 loop spans 16 amino acids. CDR3: CASSLEAGAGNQPQHF. The DNA of the CDR3 is TGTGCCAGCAGCTTGGAGGCAGGGGCAGGAAATCAGCCCCAGCATTTT.

For the CDR3, the DNA is TGTGCCACCAGTGATTTTTATGGCGACGCACTAAAAAGCACAGATACGCAGTATTTT. Translating it yields CATSDFYGDALKSTDTQYF. This chain uses TRBV24-1 with TRBJ2-3; D gene unclear. Per the germline V gene, CDR1 is KGHDR and CDR2 is SFDVKD. CDR3 length: 19 residues. V lost 1 base and J 0 bases, leaving 19 bases between the germline ends.

V and J are TRBV28 and TRBJ2-1; TRBD1 agrees at 8 bases. V shed 3 bases and J 8 bases; nucleotides not matched to a gene: 9. Germline CDR1 is MDHEN and CDR2 is SYDVKM. The CDR3 consists of 15 residues. The CDR3 bases are TGTGCCAGCAGTTTGCCAGGGCAGGGGGCGGATGAGCAGTTCTTC. It specifies CASSLPGQGADEQFF. Supplemented by reference TRBV28 and TRBJ2-1, the full variable domain reads DVKVTQSSRYLVKRTGEKVFLECVQDMDHENMFWYRQDPGLGLRLIYFSYDVKMKEKGDIPEGYSVSREKKERFSLILESASTNQTSMYLCASSLPGQGADEQFFGPGTRLTVL.